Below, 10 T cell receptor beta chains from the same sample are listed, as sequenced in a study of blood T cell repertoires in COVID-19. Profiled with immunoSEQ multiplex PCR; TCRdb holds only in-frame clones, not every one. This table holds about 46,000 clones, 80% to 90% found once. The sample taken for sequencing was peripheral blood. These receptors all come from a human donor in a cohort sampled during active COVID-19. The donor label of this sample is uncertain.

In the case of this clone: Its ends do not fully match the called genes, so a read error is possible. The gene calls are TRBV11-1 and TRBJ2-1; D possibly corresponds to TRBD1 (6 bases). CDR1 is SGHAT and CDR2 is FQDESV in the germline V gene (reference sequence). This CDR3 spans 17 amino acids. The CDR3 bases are TGTGCCAGCAGTTTAGCAGGGGACATAGTACGTATCAATGAGCAGTTCTTC. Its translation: CASSLAGDIVRINEQFF.

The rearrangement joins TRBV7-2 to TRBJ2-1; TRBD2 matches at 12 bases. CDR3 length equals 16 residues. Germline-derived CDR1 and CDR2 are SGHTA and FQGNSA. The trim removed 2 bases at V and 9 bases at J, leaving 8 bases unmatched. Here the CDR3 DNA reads TGTGCCAGCAGCTTATGGCGGCCTAGCGGGGGGGGTGAGCAGTTCTTC. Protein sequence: CASSLWRPSGGGEQFF.

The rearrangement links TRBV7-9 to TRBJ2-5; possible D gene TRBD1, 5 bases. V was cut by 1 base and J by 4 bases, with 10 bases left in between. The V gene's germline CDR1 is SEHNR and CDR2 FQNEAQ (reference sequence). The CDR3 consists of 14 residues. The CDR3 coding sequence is TGTGCCAGCAGCTTAGGGGGCAAAGGAGAGACCCAGTACTTC. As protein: CASSLGGKGETQYF.

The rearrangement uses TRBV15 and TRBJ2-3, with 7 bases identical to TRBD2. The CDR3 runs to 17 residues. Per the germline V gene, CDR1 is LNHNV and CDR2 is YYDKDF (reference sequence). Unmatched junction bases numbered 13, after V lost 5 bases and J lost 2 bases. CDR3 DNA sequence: TGTGCCACCAGCGGGCTAGCGGATCCTGTAAACACAGATACGCAGTATTTT. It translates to CATSGLADPVNTDTQYF.

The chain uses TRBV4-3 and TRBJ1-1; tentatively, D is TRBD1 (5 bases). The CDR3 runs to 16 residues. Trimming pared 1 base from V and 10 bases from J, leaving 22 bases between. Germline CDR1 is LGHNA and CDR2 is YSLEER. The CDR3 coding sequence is TGCGCCAGCAGCCAAGTCCGAGGGGACGGGAGCGGAGGAGCTTTCTTT. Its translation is CASSQVRGDGSGGAFF.

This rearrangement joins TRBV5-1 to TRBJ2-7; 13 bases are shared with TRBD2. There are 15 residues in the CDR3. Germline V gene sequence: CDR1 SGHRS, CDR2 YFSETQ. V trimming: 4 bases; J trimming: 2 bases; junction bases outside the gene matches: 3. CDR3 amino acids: CASSATSGGPYEQYF. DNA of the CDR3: TGCGCCAGCAGCGCGACTAGCGGGGGGCCCTACGAGCAGTACTTC.

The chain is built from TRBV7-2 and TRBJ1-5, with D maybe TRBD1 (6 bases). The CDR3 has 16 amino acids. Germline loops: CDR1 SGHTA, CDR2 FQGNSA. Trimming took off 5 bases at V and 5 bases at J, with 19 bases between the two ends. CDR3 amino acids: CASSAQQGFGYQPQHF. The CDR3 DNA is TGTGCCAGCAGCGCTCAACAGGGATTTGGTTATCAGCCCCAGCATTTT.

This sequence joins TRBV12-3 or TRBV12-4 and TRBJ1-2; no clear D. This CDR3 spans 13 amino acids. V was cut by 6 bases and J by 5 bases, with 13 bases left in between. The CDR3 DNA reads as TGTGCCAGCAGCCGTGACGGGAATTATGGCTACACCTTC. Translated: CASSRDGNYGYTF.

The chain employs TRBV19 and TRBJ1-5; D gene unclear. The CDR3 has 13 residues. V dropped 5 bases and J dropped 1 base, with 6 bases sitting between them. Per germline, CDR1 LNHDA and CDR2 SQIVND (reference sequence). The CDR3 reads CASSQKSNQPQHF. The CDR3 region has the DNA TGTGCCAGTAGTCAGAAAAGCAATCAGCCCCAGCATTTT.

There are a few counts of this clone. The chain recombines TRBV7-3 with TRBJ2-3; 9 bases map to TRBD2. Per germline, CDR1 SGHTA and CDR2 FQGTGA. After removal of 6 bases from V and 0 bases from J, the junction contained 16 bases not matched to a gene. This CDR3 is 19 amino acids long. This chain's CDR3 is CASRQPDTIAGVSTDTQYF. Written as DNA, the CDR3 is TGTGCCAGCAGGCAACCTGACACTATAGCGGGGGTAAGCACAGATACGCAGTATTTT.